This entry lists 32 T cell receptor beta chains sequenced from one sample in a study of T cell repertoires in cytomegalovirus infection. One entry per CDR3 protein, called by TCRdb with MiXCR from the reads. Among around 740,000 distinct CDR3 sequences, less than 40% were seen once, and the ten largest hold around 2.8%. The source material was PBMCs. Every receptor here comes from a human donor in good health (CMV status not recorded). Some clones in this sample may be carry-over from other donors' samples.

The DNA of the CDR3 is TGTGCCAGCAGCCAAGTTCGGGGGACAGATACGCAGTATTTT. This gives the protein CASSQVRGTDTQYF. V usage is TRBV3-1 and J usage is TRBJ2-3, with D perhaps matching TRBD2 (6 bases). V was cut by 1 base and J by 3 bases, with 8 bases left in between. The germline V gene has CDR1 LGHDT and CDR2 YNNKEL (reference sequence). This CDR3 has 14 residues.

This clonotype occurred a few times. This CDR3 reads CSVSVGGLRTGELFF. CDR3 DNA: TGCAGCGTATCGGTGGGAGGGTTGAGAACCGGGGAGCTGTTTTTT. The chain employs TRBV29-1 and TRBJ2-2; 7 nucleotides line up with TRBD2. This CDR3 spans 15 amino acids. Trimming removed 6 bases from V and 5 bases from J; junction bases left unmatched: 12. The germline gives CDR1 SQVTM, CDR2 ANQGSEA.

This clonotype was observed a few times. This sequence joins TRBV12-3 or TRBV12-4 and TRBJ2-5; TRBD1 aligns across 8 bases. V dropped 5 bases and J dropped 4; count of bases not matched to a gene: 9. This CDR3 has 15 amino acids. The CDR3 coding sequence is TGTGCCAGCAGTATCGGACAGGGCGTACGAGAGACCCAGTACTTC. This sequence encodes CASSIGQGVRETQYF.

This clonotype was detected a few times. V usage is TRBV7-8 and J usage is TRBJ2-2; 10 bases map to TRBD2. This CDR3 region has 16 residues. Germline V lookup: CDR1 SGHVS, CDR2 FQNEAQ. V gave up 2 bases and J gave up 7 bases; unmatched junction bases: 7. Written as DNA, the CDR3 is TGTGCCAGCAGCTTATTCGCTAGCGGGGGATTCGGGGAGCTGTTTTTT. Translating it yields CASSLFASGGFGELFF. The full variable domain, in which reference TRBV7-8 and TRBJ2-2 provide the parts outside the CDR3, is GAGVSQSPRYKVAKRGQDVALRCDPISGHVSLFWYQQALGQGPEFLTYFQNEAQLDKSGLPSDRFFAERPEGSVSTLKIQRTQQEDSAVYLCASSLFASGGFGELFFGEGSRLTVL.

This sequence joins TRBV19 and TRBJ1-1; D unresolved. The CDR3 extends over 16 amino acids. Germline V gene lookup returns CDR1 LNHDA and CDR2 SQIVND (reference sequence). The V and J ends lost 5 bases and 2 bases respectively, with 18 bases between them. The CDR3 sequence is CASSSPRIRGNTEAFF. The CDR3 DNA reads as TGTGCCAGTAGTTCTCCCCGGATAAGAGGTAACACTGAAGCTTTCTTT.

Many counts were recorded for this clonotype. The chain has TRBV7-2 and TRBJ2-2; 10 nucleotides align to TRBD2. The CDR3 has 16 residues. In germline, CDR1 is SGHTA, CDR2 FQGNSA. V was pared by 5 bases and J by 1 base, with 4 bases of the junction left unmatched. CDR3 protein: CASSPRLAGNTGELFF. The CDR3 bases are TGTGCCAGCAGCCCCAGACTAGCGGGGAACACCGGGGAGCTGTTTTTT.

This clonotype occurred many times. The rearrangement uses TRBV6-5 and TRBJ2-7, with D possibly matching TRBD2 (6 bases). V gave up 5 bases and J gave up 3 bases, with 11 bases separating them. From germline, CDR1 is MNHEY and CDR2 SVGAGI. This CDR3 has 13 residues. The CDR3 reads CASSTGGLYEQYF. The CDR3 DNA is TGTGCCAGCAGTACTGGGGGACTCTACGAGCAGTACTTC.

The chain uses TRBV7-4 and TRBJ2-5; a weak D match, TRBD1 (7 bases). Germline lookup yields CDR1 SGHVT and CDR2 SQSDAQ. The length of the CDR3 is 19 residues. The V and J ends lost 1 base and 1 base respectively, with 22 bases between them. The CDR3 is CASSLGQGGRGPLQETQYF. Here the CDR3 DNA reads TGTGCCAGCAGCTTAGGACAGGGTGGACGGGGGCCTCTCCAAGAGACCCAGTACTTC.

This clonotype was seen more than once but under ten times. V and J are TRBV28 and TRBJ2-7, with TRBD2 identical over 8 bases. The CDR3 sequence is 15 residues long. With V trimmed by 9 bases and J by 0 bases, 10 bases remained unmatched. Germline V gene data show CDR1 as MDHEN and CDR2 as SYDVKM. In DNA, the CDR3 is TGTGCCAGTGACCCCAGCGGGAGAGGCTCCTACGAGCAGTACTTC. It specifies CASDPSGRGSYEQYF.

The chain links TRBV10-3 to TRBJ1-1; 7 positions agree with TRBD1. The CDR3 has 14 amino acids. Trimming at V came to 10 bases and at J to 3 bases, leaving 11 bases not matched to a gene. In germline, CDR1 is ENHRY, CDR2 SYGVKD. The CDR3 loop is CATTMGQGDTEAFF. CDR3 sequence (DNA): TGTGCCACAACGATGGGCCAGGGGGACACTGAAGCTTTCTTT.

With regard to this clonotype: A read error may be the cause here, since a much bigger clone is one base away. V is TRBV11-1 and J is TRBJ2-1; 8 bases agree with TRBD1. Germline assignment: CDR1 SGHAT and CDR2 FQDESV (reference sequence). This CDR3 comprises 17 residues. CDR3 nucleotides: TGTGCCAGCAGCTTAGAATGGGGACAGGTTCCCTACAATGAGCCGTTCTTC. Its protein is CASSLEWGQVPYNEPFF.

There are many counts of this clonotype. The chain joins TRBV7-2 to TRBJ2-2, with D uncertain. Trimming pared 1 base from V and 8 bases from J, leaving 14 bases between. This CDR3 region has 15 residues. Per the germline V gene, CDR1 is SGHTA and CDR2 is FQGNSA. CDR3 region: CASSLVAPSSGELFF. The CDR3 region has the DNA TGTGCCAGCAGCTTAGTCGCCCCCAGTAGTGGGGAGCTGTTTTTT.

This sequence joins TRBV28 and TRBJ1-2; D remains ambiguous. Germline assignment: CDR1 MDHEN and CDR2 SYDVKM. The CDR3 runs to 14 residues. The V end was cut by 1 base, the J end by 2 bases, with 8 bases between. CDR3 amino acids: CASSLLQLNYGYTF. The CDR3 DNA reads as TGTGCCAGCAGTTTATTACAGCTGAACTATGGCTACACCTTC.

The J gene is TRBJ2-7, the V gene TRBV10-3; 10 bases are shared with TRBD1. The ends lost 4 bases at V and 4 bases at J; junction bases unmatched: 1. This CDR3 region has 13 residues. Germline values: CDR1 ENHRY, CDR2 SYGVKD. The CDR3 sequence: CAISGQGAYEQYF. The CDR3 nucleotides are TGTGCCATCAGTGGACAGGGGGCTTACGAGCAGTACTTC.

Many counts were recorded for this clonotype. V is TRBV7-8 and J is TRBJ1-6; maybe TRBD1 (6 bases). Germline CDR1 reads SGHVS; CDR2 reads FQNEAQ. The CDR3 spans 15 residues. Deletions cut 1 base from V and 7 bases from J, with 11 bases between. The CDR3 loop reads CASSLDRAENSPLHF. For the CDR3, the DNA is TGTGCCAGCAGCTTAGACAGGGCCGAGAATTCACCCCTCCACTTT.

The rearrangement uses TRBV6-1 and TRBJ2-3; 12 nucleotides match TRBD1. CDR3 length: 15 residues. V lost 6 bases and J lost 4; bases outside the gene matches: 5. The germline V gene encodes CDR1 MNHNS and CDR2 SASEGT. The CDR3 DNA reads TGTGCCAGCAGATCCGGGACAGGGGGCTCAGATACGCAGTATTTT. As protein: CASRSGTGGSDTQYF.

Points on this clonotype: This clone may be a read error of a much larger clone one base away. The chain employs TRBV2 and TRBJ1-5; 8 positions agree with TRBD1. CDR3 length: 13 amino acids. The V gene end was trimmed by 4 bases and the J gene end by 7 bases; junction bases not matched to a gene: 3. The germline gives CDR1 SNHLY, CDR2 FYNNEI. Here the CDR3 reads CASSGTGYQPQHF. DNA for the CDR3: TGTGCCAGCAGTGGGACAGGGTACCAGCCCCAGCATTTT.

This clonotype occurred once. V and J are TRBV25-1 and TRBJ1-1, with D perhaps matching TRBD1 (6 bases). The germline gives CDR1 MGHDK, CDR2 SYGVNS. The CDR3 has 15 residues. Trimming stripped 1 base from V and 5 bases from J, with 14 bases between. The CDR3 protein is CASSELGGAVTEAFF. DNA for the CDR3: TGTGCCAGCAGTGAATTGGGGGGCGCGGTTACTGAAGCTTTCTTT.

This clonotype has a count of ten or more. This sequence joins TRBV7-8 and TRBJ2-1; D unclear. The V gene lost 3 bases and the J gene lost 7 bases, with 7 bases spanning the gap. Germline V gene lookup returns CDR1 SGHVS and CDR2 FQNEAQ. There are 12 residues in the CDR3. In DNA form, the CDR3 reads TGTGCCAGCAGCTTTAGCAGAAATGAGCAGTTCTTC. Translated, it gives CASSFSRNEQFF.

This clonotype showed up just a few times. This rearrangement joins TRBV6-1 to TRBJ2-7; D perhaps matches TRBD1 (6 bases). This CDR3 spans 14 amino acids. Germline CDR1 is MNHNS and CDR2 is SASEGT. V was trimmed by 2 bases and J by 2 bases, leaving 10 bases between them. The DNA for the CDR3 is TGTGCCAGCAGTGAAATGGACAGCCCCTACGAGCAGTACTTC. As protein: CASSEMDSPYEQYF.

The chain couples TRBV5-1 to TRBJ1-4; TRBD1 is a possible D gene (6 bases). Germline V gene sequence: CDR1 SGHRS, CDR2 YFSETQ. The CDR3 contains 17 residues. Trimming took off 4 bases at V and 1 base at J, with 17 bases between the two ends. The CDR3, as DNA: TGCGCCAGCAGCCGTAGGTCTACAGGGATAACTAATGAAAAACTGTTTTTT. It codes for CASSRRSTGITNEKLFF.

This rearrangement joins TRBV19 to TRBJ2-4; D is unresolved. In germline, CDR1 is LNHDA, CDR2 SQIVND (reference sequence). V was cut by 1 base and J by 0 bases, with 13 bases left in between. This CDR3 is 17 amino acids long. CDR3 coding DNA: TGTGCCAGTAGTATAGGCACGGTCCTACTAGCCAAAAACATTCAGTACTTC. Translating gives CASSIGTVLLAKNIQYF.

A few counts support this clonotype. J is TRBJ2-3 and V is TRBV19; D possibly corresponds to TRBD2 (6 bases). The CDR3 has 15 residues. The germline CDR1 and CDR2 sequences are LNHDA and SQIVND (reference sequence). V was shortened by 4 bases and J by 1 base, with 12 bases between the two germline ends. The CDR3 nucleotides are TGTGCCAGTAGTAAACTAGCCCGTGGCACAGATACGCAGTATTTT. Protein sequence: CASSKLARGTDTQYF.

This clonotype was recorded a few times. The chain combines TRBV6-5 with TRBJ2-4; possible D gene TRBD1, 5 bases. CDR3 length: 14 residues. Germline lookup yields CDR1 MNHEY and CDR2 SVGAGI. The V end was cut by 7 bases, the J end by 0 bases, with 10 bases between. CDR3 DNA sequence: TGTGCCAGCAATTCGGACATAGCCAAAAACATTCAGTACTTC. Residues: CASNSDIAKNIQYF.

This clonotype was observed a handful of times. This rearrangement joins TRBV5-1 to TRBJ2-7; TRBD1 agrees at 8 bases. This CDR3 is built from 15 residues. Germline CDR1 SGHRS, CDR2 YFSETQ. J lost 3 bases, V lost 1 base, and 6 bases had no gene match. CDR3 region: CASSLIATGGYEQYF. The CDR3 DNA follows: TGCGCCAGCAGCTTGATCGCCACAGGGGGCTACGAGCAGTACTTC.

The chain has TRBV19 and TRBJ2-5; D is ambiguous. The CDR3 totals 14 residues. Germline loops: CDR1 LNHDA, CDR2 SQIVND (reference sequence). V was cut by 3 bases and J by 5 bases, with 13 bases left in between. Here the CDR3 reads CASSMMSRVETQYF. For the CDR3, the DNA is TGTGCCAGTAGTATGATGTCCCGAGTTGAGACCCAGTACTTC.

For this clonotype: The CDR3 carries no conserved terminal phenylalanine or tryptophan, so it likely arises from a read error. This chain uses TRBV7-2 with TRBJ2-7; tentatively, D is TRBD2 (5 bases). Germline assignment: CDR1 SGHTA and CDR2 FQGNSA. Trimming stripped 2 bases from V and 3 bases from J, with 20 bases between. The CDR3 runs to 17 residues. As DNA, the CDR3 is TGTGCCAGCAGCTTAAGAGACAATGGGGAGCGGAACTACGAGCAGTACTTA. Translating it yields CASSLRDNGERNYEQYL.

The chain carries TRBV28 and TRBJ2-1; 8 nucleotides line up with TRBD1. Trimming removed 5 bases from V and 5 bases from J; junction bases left unmatched: 8. Germline V gene sequence: CDR1 MDHEN, CDR2 SYDVKM. The CDR3 runs to 15 residues. The CDR3 nucleotides read TGTGCCAGCAGTCCGACAGGGGACCCCCACAATGAGCAGTTCTTC. Its protein product is CASSPTGDPHNEQFF.

This clonotype was recorded once. The chain couples TRBV6-8 to TRBJ2-1; TRBD2 agrees at 11 bases. Germline CDR1 reads MNHGY; CDR2 reads SAAAGT. The V gene end was trimmed by 10 bases and the J gene end by 7 bases; junction bases not matched to a gene: 18. This CDR3 contains 17 residues. The CDR3 DNA sequence: TGTGCCATCACCAATAGAGAGAGACTAGCGGGGCGGAATGAGCAGTTCTTC. It yields the protein CAITNRERLAGRNEQFF.

This clonotype was counted many times. This chain connects TRBV7-3 to TRBJ2-5; D call uncertain. Germline V gene lookup returns CDR1 SGHTA and CDR2 FQGTGA. The V end was cut by 2 bases, the J end by 1 base, with 5 bases between. The CDR3 extends over 13 amino acids. The CDR3 nucleotides read TGTGCCAGCAGCTTATCAGGCCAAGAGACCCAGTACTTC. Encoded protein: CASSLSGQETQYF.

This clonotype showed up many times. The rearrangement links TRBV7-2 to TRBJ2-7; D is possibly TRBD2 (5 bases). V was trimmed by 4 bases and J by 4 bases, leaving 14 bases between them. Looked up from germline, CDR1 is SGHTA and CDR2 is FQGNSA. The CDR3 totals 14 residues. CDR3 bases: TGTGCCAGCAGCTCGGCGGGTACTTTTTACGAGCAGTACTTC. This encodes CASSSAGTFYEQYF.

This clonotype was counted a single time. This sequence joins TRBV20-1 and TRBJ2-7, with 9 bases that match TRBD1. J lost 0 bases, V lost 7 bases, and 1 base had no gene match. Germline V gene lookup returns CDR1 DFQATT and CDR2 SNEGSKA (reference sequence). There are 12 residues in the CDR3. The CDR3 region has the DNA TGCAGTGGACAGGGGGTCTCCTACGAGCAGTACTTC. As protein: CSGQGVSYEQYF.